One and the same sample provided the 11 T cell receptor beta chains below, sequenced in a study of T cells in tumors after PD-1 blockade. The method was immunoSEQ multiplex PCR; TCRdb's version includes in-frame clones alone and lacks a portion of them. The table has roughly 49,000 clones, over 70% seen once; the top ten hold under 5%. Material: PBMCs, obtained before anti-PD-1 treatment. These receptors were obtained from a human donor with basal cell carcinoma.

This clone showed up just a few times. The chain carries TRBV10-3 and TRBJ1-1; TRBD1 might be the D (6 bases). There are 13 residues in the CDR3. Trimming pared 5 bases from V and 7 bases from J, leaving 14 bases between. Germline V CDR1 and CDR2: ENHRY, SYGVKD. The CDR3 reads CAISLDSGVEAFF. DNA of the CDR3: TGTGCCATCAGTTTGGACAGCGGAGTTGAAGCTTTCTTT.

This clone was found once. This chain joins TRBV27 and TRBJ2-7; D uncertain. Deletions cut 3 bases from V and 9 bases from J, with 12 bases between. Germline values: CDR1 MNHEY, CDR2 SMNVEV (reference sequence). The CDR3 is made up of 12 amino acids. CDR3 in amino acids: CASSLRMVGQYF. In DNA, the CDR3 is TGTGCCAGCAGTTTGAGAATGGTAGGGCAGTACTTC.

The CDR3 DNA follows: TGTGCCTGGGGGAGGGACAGTAGCAATCAGCCCCAGCATTTT. As protein: CAWGRDSSNQPQHF. This rearrangement joins TRBV30 to TRBJ1-5; 7 bases line up with TRBD1. Trimming at V came to 5 bases and at J to 0 bases, leaving 4 bases not matched to a gene. The germline V gene encodes CDR1 GTSNPN and CDR2 SVGIG (reference sequence). CDR3 length: 14 amino acids.

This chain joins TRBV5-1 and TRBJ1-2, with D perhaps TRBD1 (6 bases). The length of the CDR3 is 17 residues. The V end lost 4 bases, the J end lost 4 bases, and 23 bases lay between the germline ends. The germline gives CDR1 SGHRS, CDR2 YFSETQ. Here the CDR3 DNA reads TGCGCCAGCAGCCGGGAGGTCACAGGGCAGGGGATCTATGGCTACACCTTC. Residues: CASSREVTGQGIYGYTF.

The CDR3 sequence: CASSPGTGANTEAFF. The CDR3 nucleotides are TGTGCCAGCAGCCCGGGGACAGGGGCGAACACTGAAGCTTTCTTT. The chain carries TRBV5-6 and TRBJ1-1; 10 positions agree with TRBD1. The CDR3 runs 15 residues. J gave up 1 base and V 4 bases, and 4 bases lay outside the gene matches. In germline, CDR1 is SGHDT, CDR2 YYEEEE. Drawing the rest from reference TRBV5-6 and TRBJ1-1, the complete variable domain is DAGVTQSPTHLIKTRGQQVTLRCSPKSGHDTVSWYQQALGQGPQFIFQYYEEEERQRGNFPDRFSGHQFPNYSSELNVNALLLGDSALYLCASSPGTGANTEAFFGQGTRLTVV.

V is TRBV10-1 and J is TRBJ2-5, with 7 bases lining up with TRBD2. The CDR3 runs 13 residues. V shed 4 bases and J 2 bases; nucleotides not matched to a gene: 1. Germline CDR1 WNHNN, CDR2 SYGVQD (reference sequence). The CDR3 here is CASSGLAQETQYF. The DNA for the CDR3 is TGCGCCAGCAGTGGACTAGCTCAAGAGACCCAGTACTTC.

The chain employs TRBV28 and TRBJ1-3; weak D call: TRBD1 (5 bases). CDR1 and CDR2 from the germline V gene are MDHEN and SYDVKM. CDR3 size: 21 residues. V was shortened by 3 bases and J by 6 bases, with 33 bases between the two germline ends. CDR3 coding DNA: TGTGCCAGCAGTTTCCCCGGCGCTGCTTGGGGCCGGGGTTTTACACAAAACACCATATATTTT. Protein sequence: CASSFPGAAWGRGFTQNTIYF.

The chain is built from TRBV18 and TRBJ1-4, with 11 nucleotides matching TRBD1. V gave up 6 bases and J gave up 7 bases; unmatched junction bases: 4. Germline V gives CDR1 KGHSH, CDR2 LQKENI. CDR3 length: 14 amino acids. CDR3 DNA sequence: TGTGCCAGCTCCCCTGGGACAGGGGGTGAAAAACTGTTTTTT. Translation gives CASSPGTGGEKLFF. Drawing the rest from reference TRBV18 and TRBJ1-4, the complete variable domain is NAGVMQNPRHLVRRRGQEARLRCSPMKGHSHVYWYRQLPEEGLKFMVYLQKENIIDESGMPKERFSAEFPKEGPSILRIQQVVRGDSAAYFCASSPGTGGEKLFFGSGTQLSVL.

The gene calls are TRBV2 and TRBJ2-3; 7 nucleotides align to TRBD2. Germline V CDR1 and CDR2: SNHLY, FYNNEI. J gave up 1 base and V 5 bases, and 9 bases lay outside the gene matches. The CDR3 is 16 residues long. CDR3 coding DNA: TGTGCCAGCAGTAGGACCGGGACTAACCGCACAGATACGCAGTATTTT. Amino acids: CASSRTGTNRTDTQYF.

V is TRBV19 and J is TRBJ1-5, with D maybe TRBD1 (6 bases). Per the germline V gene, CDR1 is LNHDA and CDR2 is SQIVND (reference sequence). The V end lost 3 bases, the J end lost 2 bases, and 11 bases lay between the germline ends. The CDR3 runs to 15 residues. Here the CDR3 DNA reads TGTGCCAGTAGTATTCTCAGGGGAGGCAATCAGCCCCAGCATTTT. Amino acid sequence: CASSILRGGNQPQHF.

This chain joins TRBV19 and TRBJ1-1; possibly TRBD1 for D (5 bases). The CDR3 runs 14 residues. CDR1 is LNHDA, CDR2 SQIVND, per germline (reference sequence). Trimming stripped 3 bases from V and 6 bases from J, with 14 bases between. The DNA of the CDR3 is TGTGCCAGTAGTATGAGGAACAGGCCCGCTGAAGCTTTCTTT. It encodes CASSMRNRPAEAFF.